This T cell receptor beta chain was sequenced for a study of blood T cell repertoires in COVID-19. Germline V gene lookup returns CDR1 MNHEY and CDR2 SMNVEV (reference sequence). V lost 4 bases and J 2 bases, leaving 12 bases between the germline ends. The CDR3 spans 15 residues. Original methodology: Scientists estimated how many nucleated cells there were by amplifying reference gene primers. The data were produced by immunoSEQ multiplex PCR, yet TCRdb's version contains in-frame clones alone and is incomplete. That table gives V, J and clone size, and the DNA gave D and trimming. The data hold hundreds of thousands of clones, with 80% to 90% observed a single time.

V gene TRBV27 combines with J gene TRBJ2-1; perhaps TRBD2 as D (5 bases). This receptor was identified in a man under 40 who had recovered from COVID-19. Source material: PBMCs or T cells enriched from blood (not recorded which). CDR3 sequence (DNA): TGTGCCAGCAGTTCTCTAGCAAGCGCCTACAATGAGCAGTTCTTC. Protein product: CASSSLASAYNEQFF.